Listed here is a single T cell receptor (beta chain). This entry is derived from a study of OX40 agonist ivuxolimab in advanced cancers. V lost 4 bases and J lost 1; bases outside the gene matches: 2. The germline gives CDR1 SNHLY, CDR2 FYNNEI. The CDR3 has 14 amino acids. TCRdb keeps only in-frame clones here, not all; method: immunoSEQ multiplex PCR. The sample gives 50,000 to 75,000 clones, 80% to 90% of which show up once; over 0.3% is in the top ten. The sample was CD4+ or CD8+ T cells sorted from blood, taken in a trial of the OX40 agonist ivuxolimab. The V and J genes are TRBV2 and TRBJ1-1; 8 bases are a match to TRBD1. The TCR comes from an adult with an advanced solid tumor such as melanoma, head and neck, liver or kidney cancer. The CDR3 sequence: CASSADRANTEAFF. The CDR3 bases are TGTGCCAGCAGTGCGGACAGGGCGAACACTGAAGCTTTCTTT.